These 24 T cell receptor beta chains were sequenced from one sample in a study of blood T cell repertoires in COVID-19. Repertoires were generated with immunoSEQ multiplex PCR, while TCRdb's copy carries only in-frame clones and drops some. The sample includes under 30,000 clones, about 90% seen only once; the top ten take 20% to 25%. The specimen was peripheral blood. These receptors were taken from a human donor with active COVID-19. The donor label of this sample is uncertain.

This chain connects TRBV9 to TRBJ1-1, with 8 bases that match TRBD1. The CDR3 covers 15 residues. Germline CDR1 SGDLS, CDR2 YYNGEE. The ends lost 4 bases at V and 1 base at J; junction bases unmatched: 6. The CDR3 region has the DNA TGTGCCAGCAGCCCCCGACAGGGGAGGAACACTGAAGCTTTCTTT. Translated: CASSPRQGRNTEAFF.

The CDR3 sequence is CSFTSGHEQYF. CDR3 coding DNA: TGCAGCTTCACTAGCGGACACGAGCAGTACTTC. The V and J genes are TRBV20-1 and TRBJ2-7, with 8 bases identical to TRBD2. Germline V gene sequence: CDR1 DFQATT, CDR2 SNEGSKA (reference sequence). This CDR3 is 11 amino acids long.

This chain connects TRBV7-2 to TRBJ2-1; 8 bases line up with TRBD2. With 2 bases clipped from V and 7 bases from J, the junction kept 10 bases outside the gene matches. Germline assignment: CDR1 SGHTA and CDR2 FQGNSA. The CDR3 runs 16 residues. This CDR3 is CASSLLGAGASNEQFF. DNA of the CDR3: TGTGCCAGCAGCTTACTAGGAGCGGGAGCTTCTAATGAGCAGTTCTTC.

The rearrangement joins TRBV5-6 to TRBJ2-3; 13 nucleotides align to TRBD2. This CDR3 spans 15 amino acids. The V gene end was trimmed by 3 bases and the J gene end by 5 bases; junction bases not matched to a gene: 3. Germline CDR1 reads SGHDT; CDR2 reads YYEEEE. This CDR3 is CASSSRLAGGDTQYF. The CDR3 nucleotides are TGTGCCAGCAGCTCCAGACTAGCGGGAGGAGATACGCAGTATTTT.

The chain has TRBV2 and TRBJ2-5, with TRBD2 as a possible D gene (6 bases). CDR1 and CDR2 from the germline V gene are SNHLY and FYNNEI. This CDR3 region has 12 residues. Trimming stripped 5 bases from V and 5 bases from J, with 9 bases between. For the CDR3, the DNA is TGTGCCAGCAGTAGACTAGGGGAGACCCAGTACTTC. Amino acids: CASSRLGETQYF.

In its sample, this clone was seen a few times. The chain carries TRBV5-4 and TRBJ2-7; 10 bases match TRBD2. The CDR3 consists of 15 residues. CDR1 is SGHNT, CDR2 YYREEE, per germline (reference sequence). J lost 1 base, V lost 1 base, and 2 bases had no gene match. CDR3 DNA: TGTGCCAGCAGCTTGCGAGCGGGAGGGTCCTACGAGCAGTACTTC. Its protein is CASSLRAGGSYEQYF.

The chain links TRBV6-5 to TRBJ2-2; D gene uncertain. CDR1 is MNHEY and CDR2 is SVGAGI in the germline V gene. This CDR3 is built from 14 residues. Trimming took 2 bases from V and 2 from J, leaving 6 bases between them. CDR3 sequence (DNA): TGTGCCAGCAGTTACGAGGTTAACACCGGGGAGCTGTTTTTT. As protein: CASSYEVNTGELFF.

CDR3 protein: CASSRGTSGHYNEQFF. The CDR3 DNA follows: TGTGCCAGCAGCCGGGGGACTAGCGGTCACTACAATGAGCAGTTCTTC. This sequence joins TRBV5-4 and TRBJ2-1; TRBD2 agrees at 11 bases. Germline V CDR1 and CDR2: SGHNT, YYREEE (reference sequence). CDR3 size: 16 residues. The trim removed 4 bases at V and 3 bases at J, leaving 6 bases unmatched. Filled out from reference TRBV5-4 and TRBJ2-1, the complete variable domain reads ETGVTQSPTHLIKTRGQQVTLRCSSQSGHNTVSWYQQALGQGPQFIFQYYREEENGRGNFPPRFSGLQFPNYSSELNVNALELDDSALYLCASSRGTSGHYNEQFFGPGTRLTVL.

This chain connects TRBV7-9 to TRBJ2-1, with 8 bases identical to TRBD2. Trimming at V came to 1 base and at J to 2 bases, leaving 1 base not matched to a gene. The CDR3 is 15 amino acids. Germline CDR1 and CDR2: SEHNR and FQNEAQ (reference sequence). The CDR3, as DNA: TGTGCCAGCAGCTTAGACGGGGGGGCCTACAATGAGCAGTTCTTC. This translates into CASSLDGGAYNEQFF.

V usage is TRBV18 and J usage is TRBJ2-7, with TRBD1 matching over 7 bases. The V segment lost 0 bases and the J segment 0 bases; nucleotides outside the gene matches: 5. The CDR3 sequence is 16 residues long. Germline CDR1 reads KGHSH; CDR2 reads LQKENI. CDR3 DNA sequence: TGTGCCAGCTCACCACCGAGGACAGGCAGCTCCTACGAGCAGTACTTC. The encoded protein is CASSPPRTGSSYEQYF. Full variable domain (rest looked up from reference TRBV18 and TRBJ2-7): NAGVMQNPRHLVRRRGQEARLRCSPMKGHSHVYWYRQLPEEGLKFMVYLQKENIIDESGMPKERFSAEFPKEGPSILRIQQVVRGDSAAYFCASSPPRTGSSYEQYFGPGTRLTVT.

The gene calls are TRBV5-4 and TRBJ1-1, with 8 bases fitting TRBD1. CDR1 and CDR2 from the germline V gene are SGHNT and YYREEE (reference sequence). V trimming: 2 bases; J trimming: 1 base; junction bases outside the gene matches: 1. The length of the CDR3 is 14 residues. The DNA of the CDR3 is TGTGCCAGCAGCTTACAGGGGGGGAACACTGAAGCTTTCTTT. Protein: CASSLQGGNTEAFF.

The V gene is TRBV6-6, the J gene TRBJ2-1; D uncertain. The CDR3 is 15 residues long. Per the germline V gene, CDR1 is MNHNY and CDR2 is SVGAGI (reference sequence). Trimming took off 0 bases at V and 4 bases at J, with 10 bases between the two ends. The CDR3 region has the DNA TGTGCCAGCAGTTACTCGACTGGCAGTTACAATGAGCAGTTCTTC. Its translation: CASSYSTGSYNEQFF.

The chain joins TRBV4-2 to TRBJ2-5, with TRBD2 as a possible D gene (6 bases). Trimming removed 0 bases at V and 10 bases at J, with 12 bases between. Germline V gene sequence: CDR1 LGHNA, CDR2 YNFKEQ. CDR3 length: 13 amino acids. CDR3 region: CASSQDTGTLQYF. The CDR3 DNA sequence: TGTGCCAGCAGCCAAGACACCGGGACTCTCCAGTACTTC.

DNA of the CDR3: TGCGCCAGCAGCTTGCGGACAGGGAGTGAAAAACTGTTTTTT. Translating it yields CASSLRTGSEKLFF. The chain recombines TRBV5-1 with TRBJ1-4, with TRBD1 matching 8 bases. The junction had 3 bases not matched to a gene; V was cut back by 1 base and J by 7 bases. CDR1 and CDR2 (germline): SGHRS, YFSETQ. The CDR3 covers 14 residues.

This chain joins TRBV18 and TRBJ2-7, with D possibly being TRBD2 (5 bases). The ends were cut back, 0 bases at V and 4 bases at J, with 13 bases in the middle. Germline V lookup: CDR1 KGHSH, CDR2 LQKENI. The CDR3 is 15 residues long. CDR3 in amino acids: CASSPPWGDGYEQYF. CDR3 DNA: TGTGCCAGCTCACCACCGTGGGGAGACGGATACGAGCAGTACTTC.

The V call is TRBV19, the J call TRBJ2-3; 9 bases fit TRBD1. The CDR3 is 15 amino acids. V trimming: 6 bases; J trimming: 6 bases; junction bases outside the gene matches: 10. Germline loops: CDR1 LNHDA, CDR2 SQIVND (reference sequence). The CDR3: CASSPPGQGLDTQYF. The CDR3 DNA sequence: TGTGCCAGTAGCCCGCCGGGACAGGGCCTGGATACGCAGTATTTT.

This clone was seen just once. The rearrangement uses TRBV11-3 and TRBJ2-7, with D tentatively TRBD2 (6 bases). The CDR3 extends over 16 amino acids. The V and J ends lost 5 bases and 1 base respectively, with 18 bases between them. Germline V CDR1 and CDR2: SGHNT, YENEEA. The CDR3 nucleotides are TGTGCCAGCAGCCAAGGCGGTGGAGGGCGGTCCTACGAGCAGTACTTC. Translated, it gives CASSQGGGGRSYEQYF.

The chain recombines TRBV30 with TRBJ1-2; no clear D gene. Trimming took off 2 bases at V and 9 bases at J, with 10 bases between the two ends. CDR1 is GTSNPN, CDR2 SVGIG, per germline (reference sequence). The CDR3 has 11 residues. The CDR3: CAWSRGNSYTF. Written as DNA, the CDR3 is TGTGCCTGGAGTCGGGGAAATAGCTACACCTTC.

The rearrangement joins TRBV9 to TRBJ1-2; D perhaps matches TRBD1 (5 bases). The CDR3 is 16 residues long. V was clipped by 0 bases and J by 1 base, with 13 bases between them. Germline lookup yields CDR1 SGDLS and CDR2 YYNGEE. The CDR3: CASSVEAGGLNYGYTF. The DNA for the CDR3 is TGTGCCAGCAGCGTAGAGGCGGGGGGTCTTAACTATGGCTACACCTTC.

CDR3 sequence (DNA): TGTGCCAGTAGTATAGTTAGTGAGCAGTTCTTC. Translated, it gives CASSIVSEQFF. V gene TRBV19 combines with J gene TRBJ2-1; D remains ambiguous. The CDR3 runs to 11 residues. Looked up from germline, CDR1 is LNHDA and CDR2 is SQIVND (reference sequence). V dropped 1 base and J dropped 9 bases, with 4 bases sitting between them.

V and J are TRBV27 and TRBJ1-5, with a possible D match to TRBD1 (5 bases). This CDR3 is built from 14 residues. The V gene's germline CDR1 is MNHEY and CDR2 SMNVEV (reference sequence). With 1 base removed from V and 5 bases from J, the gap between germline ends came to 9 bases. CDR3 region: CASSLYQGDQPQHF. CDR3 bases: TGTGCCAGCAGTTTATACCAGGGCGATCAGCCCCAGCATTTT.

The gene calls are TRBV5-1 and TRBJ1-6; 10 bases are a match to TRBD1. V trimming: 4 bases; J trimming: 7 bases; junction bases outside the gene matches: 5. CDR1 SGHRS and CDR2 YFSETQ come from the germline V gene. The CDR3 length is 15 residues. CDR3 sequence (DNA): TGCGCCAGCAGCCCAGGACAGGGGGTCAATTCACCCCTCCACTTT. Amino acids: CASSPGQGVNSPLHF.

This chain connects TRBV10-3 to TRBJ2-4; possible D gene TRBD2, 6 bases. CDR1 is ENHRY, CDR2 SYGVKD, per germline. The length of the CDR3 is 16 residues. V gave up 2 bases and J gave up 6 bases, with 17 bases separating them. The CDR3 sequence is CAISETASVVRNIQYF. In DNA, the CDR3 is TGTGCCATCAGTGAGACGGCTAGCGTTGTGAGAAACATTCAGTACTTC.

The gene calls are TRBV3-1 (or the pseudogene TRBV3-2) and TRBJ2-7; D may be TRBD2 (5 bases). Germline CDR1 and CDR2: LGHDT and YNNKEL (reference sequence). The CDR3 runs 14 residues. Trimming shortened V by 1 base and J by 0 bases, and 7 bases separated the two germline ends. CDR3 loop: CASSQAGSSYEQYF. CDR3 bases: TGTGCCAGCAGCCAAGCTGGGAGCTCCTACGAGCAGTACTTC.